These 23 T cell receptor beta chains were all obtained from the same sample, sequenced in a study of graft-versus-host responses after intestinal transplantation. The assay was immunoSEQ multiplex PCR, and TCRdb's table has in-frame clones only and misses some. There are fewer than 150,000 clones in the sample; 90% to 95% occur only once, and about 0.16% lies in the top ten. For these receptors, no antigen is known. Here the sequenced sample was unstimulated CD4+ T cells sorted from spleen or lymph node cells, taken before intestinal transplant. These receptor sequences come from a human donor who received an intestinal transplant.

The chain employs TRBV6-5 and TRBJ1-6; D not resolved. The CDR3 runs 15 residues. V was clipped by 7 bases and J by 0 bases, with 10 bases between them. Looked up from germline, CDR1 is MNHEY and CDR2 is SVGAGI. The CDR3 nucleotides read TGTGCCAGCAATTCAGCGAGCTCCTATAATTCACCCCTCCACTTT. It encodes CASNSASSYNSPLHF.

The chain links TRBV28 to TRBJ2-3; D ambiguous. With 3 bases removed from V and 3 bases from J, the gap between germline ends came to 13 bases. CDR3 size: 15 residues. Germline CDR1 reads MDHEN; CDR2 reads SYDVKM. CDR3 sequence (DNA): TGTGCCAGCAGTTTGAATCGACCTGTGACAGATACGCAGTATTTT. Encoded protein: CASSLNRPVTDTQYF. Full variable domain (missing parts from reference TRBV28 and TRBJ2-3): DVKVTQSSRYLVKRTGEKVFLECVQDMDHENMFWYRQDPGLGLRLIYFSYDVKMKEKGDIPEGYSVSREKKERFSLILESASTNQTSMYLCASSLNRPVTDTQYFGPGTRLTVL.

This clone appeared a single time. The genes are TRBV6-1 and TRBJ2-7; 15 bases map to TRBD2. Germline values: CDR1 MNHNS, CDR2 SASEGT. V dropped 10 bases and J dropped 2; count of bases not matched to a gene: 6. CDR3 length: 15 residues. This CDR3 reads CATMGLAGGTYEQYF. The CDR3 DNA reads TGTGCCACCATGGGACTAGCGGGGGGAACCTACGAGCAGTACTTC.

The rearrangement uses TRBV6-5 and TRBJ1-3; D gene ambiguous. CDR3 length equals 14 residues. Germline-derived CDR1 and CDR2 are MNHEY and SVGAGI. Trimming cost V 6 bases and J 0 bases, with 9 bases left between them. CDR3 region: CASRARVSGNTIYF. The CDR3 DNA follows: TGTGCCAGCAGAGCCCGGGTCTCTGGAAACACCATATATTTT.

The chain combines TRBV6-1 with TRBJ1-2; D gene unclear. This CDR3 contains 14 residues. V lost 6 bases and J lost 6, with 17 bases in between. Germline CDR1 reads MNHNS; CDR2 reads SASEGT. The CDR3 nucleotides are TGTGCCAGCAGGCCGTTCCAGGTTTTGGATGGCTACACCTTC. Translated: CASRPFQVLDGYTF.

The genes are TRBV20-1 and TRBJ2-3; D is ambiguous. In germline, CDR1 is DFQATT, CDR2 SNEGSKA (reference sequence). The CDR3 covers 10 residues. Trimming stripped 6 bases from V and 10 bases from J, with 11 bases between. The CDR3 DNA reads TGCAGTGCCGGCCGTACAGCGCAGTATTTT. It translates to CSAGRTAQYF.

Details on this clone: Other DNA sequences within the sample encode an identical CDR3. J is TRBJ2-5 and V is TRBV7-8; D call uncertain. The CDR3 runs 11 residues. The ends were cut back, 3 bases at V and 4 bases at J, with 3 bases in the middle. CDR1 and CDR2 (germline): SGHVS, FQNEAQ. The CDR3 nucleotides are TGTGCCAGCAGCTTTAGAGAGACCCAGTACTTC. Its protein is CASSFRETQYF.

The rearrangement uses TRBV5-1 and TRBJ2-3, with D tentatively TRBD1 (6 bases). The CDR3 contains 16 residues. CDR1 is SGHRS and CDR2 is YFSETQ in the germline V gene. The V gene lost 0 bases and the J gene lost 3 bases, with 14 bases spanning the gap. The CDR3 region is CASSLVTGRTTDTQYF. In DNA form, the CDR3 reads TGCGCCAGCAGCTTGGTTACAGGGCGCACGACAGATACGCAGTATTTT. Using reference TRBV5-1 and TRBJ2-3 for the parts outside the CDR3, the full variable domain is KAGVTQTPRYLIKTRGQQVTLSCSPISGHRSVSWYQQTPGQGLQFLFEYFSETQRNKGNFPGRFSGRQFSNSRSEMNVSTLELGDSALYLCASSLVTGRTTDTQYFGPGTRLTVL.

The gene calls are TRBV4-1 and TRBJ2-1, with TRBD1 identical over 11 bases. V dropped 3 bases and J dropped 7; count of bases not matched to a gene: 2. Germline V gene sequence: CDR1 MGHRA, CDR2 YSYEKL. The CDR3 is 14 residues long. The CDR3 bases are TGCGCCAGCAGCCAGGGGGACAGGGGGAATGAGCAGTTCTTC. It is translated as CASSQGDRGNEQFF.

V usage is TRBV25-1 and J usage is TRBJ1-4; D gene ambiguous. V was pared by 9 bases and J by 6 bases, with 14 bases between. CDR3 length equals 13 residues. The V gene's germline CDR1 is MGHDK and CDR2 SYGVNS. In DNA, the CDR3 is TGTGCCAGTAACCCGGGTACAGATGAAAAACTGTTTTTT. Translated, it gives CASNPGTDEKLFF. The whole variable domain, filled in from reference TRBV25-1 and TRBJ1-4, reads EADIYQTPRYLVIGTGKKITLECSQTMGHDKMYWYQQDPGMELHLIHYSYGVNSTEKGDLSSESTVSRIRTEHFPLTLESARPSHTSQYLCASNPGTDEKLFFGSGTQLSVL.

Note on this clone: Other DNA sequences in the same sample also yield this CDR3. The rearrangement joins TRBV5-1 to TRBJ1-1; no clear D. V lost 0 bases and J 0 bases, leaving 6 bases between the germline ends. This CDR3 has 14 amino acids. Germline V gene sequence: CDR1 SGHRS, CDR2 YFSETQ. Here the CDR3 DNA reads TGCGCCAGCAGCTTGGGGACCCTGAACACTGAAGCTTTCTTT. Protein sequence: CASSLGTLNTEAFF. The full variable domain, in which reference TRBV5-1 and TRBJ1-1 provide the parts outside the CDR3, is KAGVTQTPRYLIKTRGQQVTLSCSPISGHRSVSWYQQTPGQGLQFLFEYFSETQRNKGNFPGRFSGRQFSNSRSEMNVSTLELGDSALYLCASSLGTLNTEAFFGQGTRLTVV.

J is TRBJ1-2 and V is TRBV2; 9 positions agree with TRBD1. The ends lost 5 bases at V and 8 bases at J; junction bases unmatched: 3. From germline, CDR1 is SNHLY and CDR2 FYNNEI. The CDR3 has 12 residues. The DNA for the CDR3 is TGTGCCAGCAGTTGGGACAGGGAAGGCTACACCTTC. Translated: CASSWDREGYTF. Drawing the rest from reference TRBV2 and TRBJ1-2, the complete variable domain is EPEVTQTPSHQVTQMGQEVILRCVPISNHLYFYWYRQILGQKVEFLVSFYNNEISEKSEIFDDQFSVERPDGSNFTLKIRSTKLEDSAMYFCASSWDREGYTFGSGTRLTVV.

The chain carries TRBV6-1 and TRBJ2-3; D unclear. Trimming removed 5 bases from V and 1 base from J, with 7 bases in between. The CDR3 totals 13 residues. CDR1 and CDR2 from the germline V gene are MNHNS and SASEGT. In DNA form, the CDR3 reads TGTGCCAGCAGTAACCTTGGCACAGATACGCAGTATTTT. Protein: CASSNLGTDTQYF.

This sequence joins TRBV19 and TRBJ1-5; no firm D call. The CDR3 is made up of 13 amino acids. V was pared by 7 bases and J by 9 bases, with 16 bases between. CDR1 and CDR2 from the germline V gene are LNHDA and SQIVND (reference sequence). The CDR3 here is CASNGEGSGPQHF. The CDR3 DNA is TGTGCCAGTAACGGGGAAGGTTCAGGGCCCCAGCATTTT.

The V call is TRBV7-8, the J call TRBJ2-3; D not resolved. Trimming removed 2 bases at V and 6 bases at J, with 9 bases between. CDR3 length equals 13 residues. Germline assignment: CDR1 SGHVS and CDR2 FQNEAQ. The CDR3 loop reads CASSLPPVDTQYF. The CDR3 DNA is TGTGCCAGCAGCTTACCCCCGGTTGATACGCAGTATTTT.

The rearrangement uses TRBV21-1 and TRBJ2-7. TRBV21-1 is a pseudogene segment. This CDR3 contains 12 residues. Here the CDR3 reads CASTTLDGEQYF. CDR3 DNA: TGTGCCAGCACCACTCTCGACGGAGAGCAGTACTTC.

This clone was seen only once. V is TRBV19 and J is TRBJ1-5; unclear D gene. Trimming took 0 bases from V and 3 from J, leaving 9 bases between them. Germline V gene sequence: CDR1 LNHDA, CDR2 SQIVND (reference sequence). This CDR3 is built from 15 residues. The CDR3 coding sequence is TGTGCCAGTAGTATAGATCACAATTACAATCAGCCCCAGCATTTT. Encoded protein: CASSIDHNYNQPQHF.

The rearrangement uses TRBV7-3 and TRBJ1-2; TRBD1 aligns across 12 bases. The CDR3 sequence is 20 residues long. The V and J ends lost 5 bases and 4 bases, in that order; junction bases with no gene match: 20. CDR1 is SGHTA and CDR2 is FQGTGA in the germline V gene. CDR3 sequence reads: CASSLLPRTGTGGESYGYTF. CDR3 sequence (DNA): TGTGCCAGCAGCCTCCTTCCCAGGACGGGGACAGGGGGCGAAAGCTATGGCTACACCTTC.

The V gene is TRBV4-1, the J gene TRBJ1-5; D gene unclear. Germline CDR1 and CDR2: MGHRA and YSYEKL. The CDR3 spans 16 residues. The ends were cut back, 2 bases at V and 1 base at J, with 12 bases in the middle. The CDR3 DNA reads TGCGCCAGCAGCCAAATCGCGTCGTTAAGCAATCAGCCCCAGCATTTT. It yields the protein CASSQIASLSNQPQHF.

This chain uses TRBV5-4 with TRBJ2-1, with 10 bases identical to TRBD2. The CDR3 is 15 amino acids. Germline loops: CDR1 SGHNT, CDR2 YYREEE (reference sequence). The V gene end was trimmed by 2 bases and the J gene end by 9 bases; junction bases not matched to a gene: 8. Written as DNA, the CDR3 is TGTGCCAGCAGCTTCCAAAGCGGGGGGGCTGGTGAGCAGTTCTTC. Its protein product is CASSFQSGGAGEQFF.

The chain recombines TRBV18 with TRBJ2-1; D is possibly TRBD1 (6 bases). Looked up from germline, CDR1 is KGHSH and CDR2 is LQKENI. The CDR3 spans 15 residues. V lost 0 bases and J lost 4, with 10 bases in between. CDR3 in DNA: TGTGCCAGCTCACCACCCGGTGACAGGTACAATGAGCAGTTCTTC. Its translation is CASSPPGDRYNEQFF. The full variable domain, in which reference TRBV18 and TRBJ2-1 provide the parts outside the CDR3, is NAGVMQNPRHLVRRRGQEARLRCSPMKGHSHVYWYRQLPEEGLKFMVYLQKENIIDESGMPKERFSAEFPKEGPSILRIQQVVRGDSAAYFCASSPPGDRYNEQFFGPGTRLTVL.

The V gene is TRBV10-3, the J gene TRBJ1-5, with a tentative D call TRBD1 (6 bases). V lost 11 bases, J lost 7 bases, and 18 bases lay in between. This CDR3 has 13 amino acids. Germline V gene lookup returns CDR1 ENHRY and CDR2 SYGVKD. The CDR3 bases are TGTGCCTCCGGCCCGGGGGGCAGACAGCCCCAGCATTTT. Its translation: CASGPGGRQPQHF.

Here the CDR3 DNA reads TGCGCCAGCAGCCTATTGACTAGCGGGGCGGAGACCCAGTACTTC. Its translation: CASSLLTSGAETQYF. The chain joins TRBV5-1 to TRBJ2-5; TRBD2 matches at 11 bases. The CDR3 loop spans 15 amino acids. Germline values: CDR1 SGHRS, CDR2 YFSETQ. Trimming cost V 4 bases and J 5 bases; bases outside gene matches: 7.